This T cell receptor (beta chain) emerged from a study of T-cell memory formation after mild COVID-19 (dated by TCRdb to 2020 to 2022). For context, the study as a whole: TCR sequence clusters from the two donors were found to be largely donor specific. T-cell clones expanding and contracting after mild COVID-19 in a couple of donors were tracked by longitudinal TCRalpha and TCRbeta repertoire sequencing. The cohort was made up of two young adult volunteers, one female and one male, who were previously healthy.

The instrument was an Illumina NovaSeq 6000. cDNA libraries for TCRalpha and TCRbeta were prepared by 5'RACE using constant-segment primers, with sample barcodes and unique molecular identifiers added. RNA was extracted from every sample with Trizol reagent. Library amplification was performed in two PCR steps, and a second sample barcode and Illumina TruSeq adapters were introduced in the second step. The libraries were sequenced on an Illumina NovaSeq using 2 x 150 bp paired-end reads. In the paper's pipeline: The reads were demultiplexed and collapsed into UMI-guided consensus sequences using migec v1.2.7. Using mixcr v2.1.11, UMI consensuses were aligned to TRA and TRB V and J templates and then assembled into clonotypes. A clonotype was counted as expanded or contracted only when both edgeR and NoisET called the clonotype significant, with the noise models trained on biological replicates. For edgeR calls, a false discovery rate-adjusted p below 0.01 and a log2 fold-change threshold of 1 were applied. As an exploratory analysis of dynamics, max-normalized trajectories of the 1000 most abundant clonotypes were examined by PCA with hierarchical clustering. Separately sequenced CD4+ and CD8+ repertoires were used to assign the CD4 or CD8 phenotype of responding clones. TCRdb passed the public sequencing reads through fastp at Q25 and MiXCR, retaining productive beta sequences. Each CDR3 protein gets just one entry, which takes the most common genes and DNA from the rows behind it. For this entry, the V and J calls and clone size follow TCRdb and not the study's own pipeline. Counted in this sample were roughly 600,000 distinct CDR3 sequences; under 20% of them appeared once. The ten biggest clones cover around 12% of the sample.

Ficoll-Paque density gradient centrifugation was used to isolate PBMCs. In its sample, this clonotype was seen a few times. The antigen it recognizes is unknown. It has no much larger one-base neighbor in the sample; base qualities were not kept. The germline V gene (reference sequence) gives CDR1 as GTSNPN and CDR2 as SVGIG. Relative to germline, V is missing 0 bases and J is missing 10 bases, with 8 bases of the junction outside any gene match. The CDR3 numbers 15 residues from cysteine through phenylalanine. The read is trimmed to its CDR3 DNA, 45 bases read in frame from base 1. Points the paper makes about the study in general: Contracting CD4+ clones turned up mainly in the CM and EM memory subsets, whereas EMRA was where CD8+ clones were enriched. SARS-CoV-2 specificity of the second-wave clones peaking on day 37 was not confirmed. Clones contracting from day 15 to 85 had balanced CD4/CD8 phenotypes, while a second wave expanding from day 15 to 37 was biased towards CD4+. Some responding clones were detected in pre-infection memory, suggesting pre-existing cross-reactive memory T cells joined the SARS-CoV-2 response. Only a couple of mild cases were covered in the study, and larger cohorts including severe cases with pre-infection samples were considered necessary.

The clonotype was recovered from an adult woman who had mild COVID-19 (a few samples of this study predate the infection). The sample titles of this study are shuffled in the database, so cell type and time point are left out; the donor was told from shared clones. Recombination connected TRBV30 to TRBJ2-1, with 11 central nucleotides matching TRBD2. Sequencing used PBMCs or a T cell subset sorted from them (not recorded which). The base sequence is TGTGCCTGGAGTGTAAATAGCGGGAGGGCAGGGGAGCAGTTCTTC. This codes for CAWSVNSGRAGEQFF. Reference TRBV30 and TRBJ2-1 proteins supply the regions before and after the CDR3; the full variable domain is: SQTIHQWPATLVQPVGSPLSLECTVEGTSNPNLYWYRQAAGRGLQLLFYSVGIGQISSEVPQNLSASRPQDRQFILSSKKLLLSDSGFYLCAWSVNSGRAGEQFFGPGTRLTVL.